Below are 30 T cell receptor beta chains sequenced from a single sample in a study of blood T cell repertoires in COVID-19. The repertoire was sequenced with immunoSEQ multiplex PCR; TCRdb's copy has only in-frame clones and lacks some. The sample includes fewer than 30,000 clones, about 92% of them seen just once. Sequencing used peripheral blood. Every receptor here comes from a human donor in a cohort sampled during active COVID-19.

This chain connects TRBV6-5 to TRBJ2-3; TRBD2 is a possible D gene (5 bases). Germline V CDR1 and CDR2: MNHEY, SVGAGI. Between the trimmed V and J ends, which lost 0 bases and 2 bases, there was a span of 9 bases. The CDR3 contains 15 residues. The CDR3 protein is CASSYSGLYTDTQYF. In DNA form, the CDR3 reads TGTGCCAGCAGTTACTCCGGACTTTACACAGATACGCAGTATTTT.

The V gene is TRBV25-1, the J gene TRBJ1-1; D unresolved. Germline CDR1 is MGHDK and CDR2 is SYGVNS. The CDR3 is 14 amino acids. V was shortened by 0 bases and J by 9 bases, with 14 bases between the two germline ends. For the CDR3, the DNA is TGTGCCAGCAGTGAATATCCCTCCGGGTCGCAAGCTTTCTTT. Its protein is CASSEYPSGSQAFF.

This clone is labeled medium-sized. The CDR3 DNA follows: TGTGCCAGCAGTGAGCCCGGGGACTCTTACAATGAGCAGTTCTTC. As protein: CASSEPGDSYNEQFF. The V and J genes are TRBV2 and TRBJ2-1; weak D call: TRBD2 (6 bases). The CDR3 is 15 amino acids. V was pared by 3 bases and J by 4 bases, with 13 bases between. Germline CDR1 and CDR2: SNHLY and FYNNEI.

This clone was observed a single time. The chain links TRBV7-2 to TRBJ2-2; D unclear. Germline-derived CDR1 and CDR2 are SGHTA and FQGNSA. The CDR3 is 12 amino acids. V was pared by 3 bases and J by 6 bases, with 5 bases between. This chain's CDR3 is CASSLRAGELFF. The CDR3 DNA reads TGTGCCAGCAGCTTGCGAGCCGGGGAGCTGTTTTTT. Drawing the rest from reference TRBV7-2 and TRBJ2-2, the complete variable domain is GAGVSQSPSNKVTEKGKDVELRCDPISGHTALYWYRQSLGQGLEFLIYFQGNSAPDKSGLPSDRFSAERTGGSVSTLTIQRTQQEDSAVYLCASSLRAGELFFGEGSRLTVL.

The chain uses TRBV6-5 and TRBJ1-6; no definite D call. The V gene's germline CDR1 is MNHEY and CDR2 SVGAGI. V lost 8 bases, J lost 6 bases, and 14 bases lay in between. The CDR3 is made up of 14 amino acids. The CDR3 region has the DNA TGTGCCAGCGGGAGGCCTGAACCTAATTCACCCCTCCACTTT. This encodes CASGRPEPNSPLHF.

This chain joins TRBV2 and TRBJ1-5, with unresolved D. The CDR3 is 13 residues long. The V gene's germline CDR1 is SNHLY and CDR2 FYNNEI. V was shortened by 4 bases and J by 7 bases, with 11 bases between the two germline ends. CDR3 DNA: TGTGCCAGCAGTGCCGGGGTCGGACAGCCCCAGCATTTT. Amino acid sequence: CASSAGVGQPQHF. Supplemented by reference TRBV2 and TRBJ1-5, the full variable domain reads EPEVTQTPSHQVTQMGQEVILRCVPISNHLYFYWYRQILGQKVEFLVSFYNNEISEKSEIFDDQFSVERPDGSNFTLKIRSTKLEDSAMYFCASSAGVGQPQHFGDGTRLSIL.

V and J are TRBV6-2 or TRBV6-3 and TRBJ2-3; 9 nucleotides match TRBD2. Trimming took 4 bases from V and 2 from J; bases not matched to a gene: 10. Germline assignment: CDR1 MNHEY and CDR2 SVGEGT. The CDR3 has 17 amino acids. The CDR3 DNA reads TGTGCCAGCAGTTTGGACTTGACTAGCGGCTCCACAGATACGCAGTATTTT. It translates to CASSLDLTSGSTDTQYF.

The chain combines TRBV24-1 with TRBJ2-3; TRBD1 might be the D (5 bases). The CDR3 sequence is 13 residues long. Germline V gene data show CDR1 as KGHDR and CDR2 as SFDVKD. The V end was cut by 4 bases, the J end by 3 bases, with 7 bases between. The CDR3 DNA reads TGTGCCACCAGTGAGGCAGGGACAGATACGCAGTATTTT. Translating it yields CATSEAGTDTQYF.

This CDR3 reads CASSYRRSGGYTF. CDR3 DNA: TGTGCCAGCAGTTACCGGCGGTCGGGTGGCTACACCTTC. This chain joins TRBV6-2 or TRBV6-3 and TRBJ1-2; no clear D. Germline V lookup: CDR1 MNHEY, CDR2 SVGEGT. CDR3 length equals 13 residues. V was clipped by 2 bases and J by 7 bases, with 11 bases between them.

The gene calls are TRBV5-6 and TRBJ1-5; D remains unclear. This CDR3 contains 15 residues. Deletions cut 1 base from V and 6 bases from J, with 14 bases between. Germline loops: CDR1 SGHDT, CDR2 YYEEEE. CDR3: CASSLRREGGQPQHF. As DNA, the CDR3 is TGTGCCAGCAGCTTGAGGAGGGAGGGTGGTCAGCCCCAGCATTTT.

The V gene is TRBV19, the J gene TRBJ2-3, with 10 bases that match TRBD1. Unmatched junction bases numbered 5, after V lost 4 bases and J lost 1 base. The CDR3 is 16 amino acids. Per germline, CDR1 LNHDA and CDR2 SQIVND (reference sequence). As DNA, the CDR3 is TGTGCCAGTAGTACAAGACAGGGGGCTGGCACAGATACGCAGTATTTT. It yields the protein CASSTRQGAGTDTQYF.

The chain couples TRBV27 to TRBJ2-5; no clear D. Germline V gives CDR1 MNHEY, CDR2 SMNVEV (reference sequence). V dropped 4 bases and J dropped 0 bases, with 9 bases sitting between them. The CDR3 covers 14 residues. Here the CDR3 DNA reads TGTGCCAGCAGTTACACCGGGTACCAAGAGACCCAGTACTTC. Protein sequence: CASSYTGYQETQYF.

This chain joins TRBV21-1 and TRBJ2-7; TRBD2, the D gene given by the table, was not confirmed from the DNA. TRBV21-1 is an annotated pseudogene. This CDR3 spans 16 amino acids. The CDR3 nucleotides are TGTGCCAGCAGCTGGGAAAGGGTCCCTGGTACGGGGGAGCAGTACTTC. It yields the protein CASSWERVPGTGEQYF.

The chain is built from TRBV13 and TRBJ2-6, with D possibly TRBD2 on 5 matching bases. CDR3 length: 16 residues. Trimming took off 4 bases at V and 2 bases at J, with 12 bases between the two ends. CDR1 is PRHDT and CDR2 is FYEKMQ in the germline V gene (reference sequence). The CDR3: CASSSGWAAGANVLTF. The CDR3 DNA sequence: TGTGCCAGCAGCTCGGGGTGGGCAGCTGGGGCCAACGTCCTGACTTTC. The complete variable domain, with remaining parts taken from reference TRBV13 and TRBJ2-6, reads AAGVIQSPRHLIKEKRETATLKCYPIPRHDTVYWYQQGPGQDPQFLISFYEKMQSDKGSIPDRFSAQQFSDYHSELNMSSLELGDSALYFCASSSGWAAGANVLTFGAGSRLTVL.

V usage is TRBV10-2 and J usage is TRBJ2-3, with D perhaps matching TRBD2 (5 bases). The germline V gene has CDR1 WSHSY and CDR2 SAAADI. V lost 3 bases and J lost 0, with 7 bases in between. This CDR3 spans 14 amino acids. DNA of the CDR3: TGCGCCAGCAGTGACCCGGGGAGCACAGATACGCAGTATTTT. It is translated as CASSDPGSTDTQYF.

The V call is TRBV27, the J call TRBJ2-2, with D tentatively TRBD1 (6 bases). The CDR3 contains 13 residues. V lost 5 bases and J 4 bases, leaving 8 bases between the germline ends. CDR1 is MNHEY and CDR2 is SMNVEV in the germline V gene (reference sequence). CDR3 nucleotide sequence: TGTGCCAGCAGTCACAGGGCCACCGGGGAGCTGTTTTTT. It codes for CASSHRATGELFF.

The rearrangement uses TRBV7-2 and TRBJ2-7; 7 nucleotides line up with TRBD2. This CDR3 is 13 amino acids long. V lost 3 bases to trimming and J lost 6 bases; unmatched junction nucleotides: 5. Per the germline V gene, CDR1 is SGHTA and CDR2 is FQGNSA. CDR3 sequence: CASSFGGWTEQYV. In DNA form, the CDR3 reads TGTGCCAGCAGCTTCGGGGGGTGGACCGAGCAGTACGTC.

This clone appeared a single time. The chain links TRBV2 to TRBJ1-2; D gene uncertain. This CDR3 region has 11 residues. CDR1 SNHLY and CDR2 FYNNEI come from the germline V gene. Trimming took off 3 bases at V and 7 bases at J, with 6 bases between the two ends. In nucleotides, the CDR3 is TGTGCCAGCAGTGACTTCGGTGGCTACACCTTC. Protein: CASSDFGGYTF.

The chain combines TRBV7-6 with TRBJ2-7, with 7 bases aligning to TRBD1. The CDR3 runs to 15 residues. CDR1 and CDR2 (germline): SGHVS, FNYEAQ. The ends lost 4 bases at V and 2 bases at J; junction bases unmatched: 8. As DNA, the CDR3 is TGTGCCAGCAGCTCCCGACAGGGTACCACCTACGAGCAGTACTTC. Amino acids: CASSSRQGTTYEQYF.

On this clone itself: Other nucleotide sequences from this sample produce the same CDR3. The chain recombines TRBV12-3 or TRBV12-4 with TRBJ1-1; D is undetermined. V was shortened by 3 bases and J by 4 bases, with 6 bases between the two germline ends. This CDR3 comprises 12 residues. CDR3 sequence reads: CASSLRRTEAFF. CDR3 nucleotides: TGTGCCAGCAGTTTGAGGCGCACTGAAGCTTTCTTT.

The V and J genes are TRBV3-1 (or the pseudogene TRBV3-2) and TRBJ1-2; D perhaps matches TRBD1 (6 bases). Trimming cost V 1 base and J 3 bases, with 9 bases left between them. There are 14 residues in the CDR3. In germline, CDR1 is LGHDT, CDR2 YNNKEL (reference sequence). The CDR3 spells CASSQAGVDYGYTF. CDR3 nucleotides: TGTGCCAGCAGCCAAGCAGGGGTGGACTATGGCTACACCTTC.

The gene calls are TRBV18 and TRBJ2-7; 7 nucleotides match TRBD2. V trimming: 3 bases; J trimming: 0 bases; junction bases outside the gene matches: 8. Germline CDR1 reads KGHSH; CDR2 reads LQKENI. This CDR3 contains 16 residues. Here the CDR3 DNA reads TGTGCCAGCTCACCTCTCCCAGGGACTACCTCCTACGAGCAGTACGTC. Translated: CASSPLPGTTSYEQYV.

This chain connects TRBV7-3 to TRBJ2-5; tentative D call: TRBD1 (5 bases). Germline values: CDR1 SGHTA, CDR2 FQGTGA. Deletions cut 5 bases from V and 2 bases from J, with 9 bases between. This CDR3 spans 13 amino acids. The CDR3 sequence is CASSATVQETQYF. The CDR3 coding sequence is TGTGCCAGCAGCGCGACAGTTCAAGAGACCCAGTACTTC.

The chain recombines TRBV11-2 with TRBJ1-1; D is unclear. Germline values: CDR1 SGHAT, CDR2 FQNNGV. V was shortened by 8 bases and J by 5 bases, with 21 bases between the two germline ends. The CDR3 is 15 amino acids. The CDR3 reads CASAPRVGARTEAFF. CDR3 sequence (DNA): TGTGCCAGCGCCCCCCGAGTGGGCGCCCGGACTGAAGCTTTCTTT.

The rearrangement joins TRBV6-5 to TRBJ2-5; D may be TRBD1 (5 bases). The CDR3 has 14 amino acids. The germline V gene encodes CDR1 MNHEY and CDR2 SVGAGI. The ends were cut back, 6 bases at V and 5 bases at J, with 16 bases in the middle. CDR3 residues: CASRTDKASETQYF. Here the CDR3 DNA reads TGTGCCAGCAGAACGGACAAGGCGAGCGAGACCCAGTACTTC.

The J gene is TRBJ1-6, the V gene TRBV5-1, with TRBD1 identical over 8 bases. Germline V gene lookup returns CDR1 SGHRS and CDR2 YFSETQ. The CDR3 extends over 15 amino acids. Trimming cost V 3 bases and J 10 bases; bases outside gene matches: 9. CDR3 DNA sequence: TGCGCCAGCAGCTCCCGGGACAGGACAGGCTCACCCCTCCACTTT. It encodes CASSSRDRTGSPLHF.

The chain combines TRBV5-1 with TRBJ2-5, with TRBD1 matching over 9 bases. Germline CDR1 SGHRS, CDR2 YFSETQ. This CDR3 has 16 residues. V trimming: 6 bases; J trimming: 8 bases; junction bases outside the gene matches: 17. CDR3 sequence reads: CASILSPGQGVETQYF. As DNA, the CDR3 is TGCGCCAGCATCCTTTCGCCGGGACAGGGTGTTGAAACCCAGTACTTC.

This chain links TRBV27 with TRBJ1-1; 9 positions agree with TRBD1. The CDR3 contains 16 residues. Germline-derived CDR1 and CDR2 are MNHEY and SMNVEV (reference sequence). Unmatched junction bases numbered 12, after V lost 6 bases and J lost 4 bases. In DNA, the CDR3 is TGTGCCAGCAGCCTAGCGTGGACAGGGGTTATCACTGAAGCTTTCTTT. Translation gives CASSLAWTGVITEAFF.

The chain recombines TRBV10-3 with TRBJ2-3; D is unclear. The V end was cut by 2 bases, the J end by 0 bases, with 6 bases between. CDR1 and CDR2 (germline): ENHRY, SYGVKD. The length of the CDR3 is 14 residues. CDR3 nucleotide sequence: TGTGCCATCAGTGAGAAACAGAGCACAGATACGCAGTATTTT. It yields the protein CAISEKQSTDTQYF.

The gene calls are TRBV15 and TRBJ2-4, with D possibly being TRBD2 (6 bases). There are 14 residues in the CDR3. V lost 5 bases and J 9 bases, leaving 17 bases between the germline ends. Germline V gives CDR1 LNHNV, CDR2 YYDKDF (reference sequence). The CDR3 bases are TGTGCCACCAGCCCTATAACCGGGAGTGGCATTCAGTACTTC. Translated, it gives CATSPITGSGIQYF. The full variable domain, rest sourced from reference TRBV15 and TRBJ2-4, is DAMVIQNPRYQVTQFGKPVTLSCSQTLNHNVMYWYQQKSSQAPKLLFHYYDKDFNNEADTPDNFQSRRPNTSFCFLDIRSPGLGDTAMYLCATSPITGSGIQYFGAGTRLSVL.